This is a list of T cell receptor beta chains from one sample in a study of brain T cells in children with intractable seizures. TCRdb's copy holds only in-frame clones and misses some; the assay was immunoSEQ multiplex PCR. Of just under 65,000 clones in the sample, about 96% were seen once. The sequences come from peripheral blood, collected at surgery. The receptor source for this set is a boy younger than two with focal cortical dysplasia and intractable seizures. Both conserved end residues are part of each CDR3. The D gene is left open where the match is weak. The size of a clone is reported for some rows only, either as once, few or many, or as a class for expanded clones.

clone_size j_call v_call cdr3_length d_call cdr3_aa cdr3_nt
NA TRBJ1-2 TRBV11-2 14 NA CASSLGGGTYGYTF TGTGCCAGCAGCTTAGGGGGGGGCACCTATGGCTACACCTTC
NA TRBJ2-2 TRBV7-6 15 NA CASSLGQPNTGELFF TGTGCCAGCAGCTTAGGTCAACCTAACACCGGGGAGCTGTTTTTT
once TRBJ2-1 TRBV7-9 15 TRBD1 CASSPPGQPYNEQFF TGTGCCAGCAGCCCACCGGGACAGCCCTACAATGAGCAGTTCTTC
NA TRBJ2-3 TRBV5-1 16 NA CASSLPSSRSTDTQYF TGCGCCAGCAGCTTGCCGTCTAGCCGCAGCACAGATACGCAGTATTTT
NA TRBJ1-2 TRBV2 14 TRBD1 CASGGDRGSGGYTF TGTGCCAGCGGCGGGGACAGGGGCTCAGGTGGCTACACCTTC
NA TRBJ2-3 TRBV29-1 14 TRBD2 CSVERAGVGDTQYF TGCAGCGTTGAAAGAGCGGGAGTCGGAGATACGCAGTATTTT
NA TRBJ2-1 TRBV15 17 TRBD2 CATSRDLTSGTYNEQFF TGTGCCACCAGCAGAGATCTAACTAGCGGGACGTACAATGAGCAGTTCTTC
NA TRBJ1-1 TRBV10-2 15 TRBD1 CASSESRTGGTEAFF TGCGCCAGCAGTGAGTCGAGGACAGGGGGCACTGAAGCTTTCTTT
NA TRBJ2-3 TRBV14 15 NA CASRPGGSGTDTQYF TGTGCCAGCAGACCAGGGGGGTCCGGCACAGATACGCAGTATTTT
NA TRBJ2-7 TRBV10-3 11 TRBD1 CATQGAYEQYF TGTGCCACTCAGGGGGCCTACGAGCAGTACTTC
NA TRBJ2-7 TRBV27 13 NA CASSFGTQYEQYF TGTGCCAGCAGTTTTGGGACACAATACGAGCAGTACTTC
NA TRBJ2-1 TRBV2 14 NA CANPESRSYNEQFF TGTGCCAACCCAGAGTCGAGGTCCTACAATGAGCAGTTCTTC
NA TRBJ2-7 TRBV7-2 15 TRBD2 CASSTLAGGTYEQYF TGTGCCAGCAGCACGCTAGCGGGGGGCACCTACGAGCAGTACTTC
NA TRBJ2-7 TRBV7-2 15 NA CASSLATAKTYEQYF TGTGCCAGCAGCTTAGCTACAGCGAAAACCTACGAGCAGTACTTC
NA TRBJ2-3 TRBV7-6 15 NA CASSLGPVGLGAQYF TGTGCCAGCAGCTTAGGCCCTGTTGGCCTAGGTGCGCAGTATTTT
NA TRBJ2-7 TRBV6-1 15 NA CASSSRQTFLYEQYF TGTGCCAGCAGCTCCCGCCAGACCTTCCTTTACGAGCAGTACTTC
NA TRBJ1-5 TRBV28 15 NA CASNPAGRVDQPQHF TGTGCCAGCAACCCAGCAGGTAGGGTTGATCAGCCCCAGCATTTT
NA TRBJ2-5 TRBV3-1/TRBV3-2 12 NA CASSQTEETQYF TGTGCCAGCAGCCAAACCGAAGAGACCCAGTACTTC
NA TRBJ1-5 TRBV3-1/TRBV3-2 14 NA CASSQFTGNQPQHF TGTGCCAGCAGCCAATTTACGGGGAATCAGCCCCAGCATTTT
NA TRBJ2-1 TRBV24-1 14 TRBD2 CARRWREPYNEQFF TGTGCCCGTCGCTGGCGGGAGCCCTACAATGAGCAGTTCTTC
NA TRBJ1-2 TRBV5-1 14 NA CASSPRTVDYGYTF TGCGCCAGCAGCCCAAGGACGGTGGACTATGGCTACACCTTC
NA TRBJ2-1 TRBV15 13 NA CATSRDRGNEQFF TGTGCCACCAGCAGAGATAGGGGAAATGAGCAGTTCTTC
NA TRBJ2-3 TRBV7-2 19 TRBD2 CASSLLLAGGPFGKNTQYF TGTGCCAGCAGCCTGCTCCTAGCGGGGGGGCCATTCGGCAAAAATACGCAGTATTTT
NA TRBJ1-2 TRBV6-2/TRBV6-3 14 TRBD1 CASSGWTGNYGYTF TGTGCCAGCAGTGGCTGGACAGGGAACTATGGCTACACCTTC
NA TRBJ2-3 TRBV2 13 NA CASSAPARDTQYF TGTGCCAGCAGTGCGCCAGCCAGAGATACGCAGTATTTT
once TRBJ2-1 TRBV6-5 13 NA CASSYNRHGEQFF TGTGCCAGCAGTTACAACCGGCATGGGGAGCAGTTCTTC
NA TRBJ2-7 TRBV6-6 14 TRBD2 CASMGAGRNYEQYF TGTGCCAGCATGGGAGCGGGAAGAAACTACGAGCAGTACTTC
NA TRBJ2-1 TRBV7-2 14 NA CASSFTSSYNEQFF TGTGCCAGCAGCTTTACAAGCTCCTACAATGAGCAGTTCTTC
NA TRBJ2-7 TRBV19 14 TRBD1 CASSIGTGWYEQYF TGTGCCAGTAGTATCGGGACAGGGTGGTACGAGCAGTACTTC
NA TRBJ2-5 TRBV3-1/TRBV3-2 17 TRBD2 CASSLPQLAGVQETQYF TGTGCCAGCAGCCTACCCCAGCTAGCGGGGGTCCAAGAGACCCAGTACTTC
NA TRBJ1-2 TRBV5-6 13 NA CASSGRTDYGYTF TGTGCCAGCAGCGGCCGGACTGACTATGGCTACACCTTC
once TRBJ2-2 TRBV3-1/TRBV3-2 11 NA CASSQSRELFF TGTGCCAGCAGCCAATCGCGGGAGCTGTTTTTT
NA TRBJ2-7 TRBV7-2 18 NA CASSLYPAGSGRTYEQYF TGTGCCAGCAGCTTATATCCGGCCGGGTCAGGGAGGACCTACGAGCAGTACTTC
NA TRBJ2-1 TRBV7-6 15 NA CASSLIGRVGNEQFF TGTGCCAGCAGCTTAATAGGCAGGGTCGGGAATGAGCAGTTCTTC
NA TRBJ2-2 TRBV28 15 NA CASSLLRVRTGELFF TGTGCCAGCAGTTTACTGCGGGTGCGCACCGGGGAGCTGTTTTTT
NA TRBJ2-4 TRBV1 17 NA CTSSHPGQLLAKNIQYF TGCACCAGCAGCCATCCTGGACAGCTCTTAGCCAAAAACATTCAGTACTTC
NA TRBJ2-3 TRBV7-2 21 TRBD2 CASSLASGDFTSGHLADTQYF TGTGCCAGCAGCTTAGCCTCTGGAGATTTTACTAGCGGCCACCTGGCAGATACGCAGTATTTT
NA TRBJ2-2 TRBV29-1 13 NA CSVARKGPGELFF TGCAGCGTAGCGAGAAAGGGCCCCGGGGAGCTGTTTTTT
NA TRBJ2-2 TRBV7-3 17 NA CASSSHPYVPNTGELFF TGTGCCAGCAGCTCGCACCCTTATGTCCCGAACACCGGGGAGCTGTTTTTT
NA TRBJ1-5 TRBV21-1 15 NA CASMQETYSNQPQHF TGTGCCAGCATGCAGGAGACTTATAGCAATCAGCCCCAGCATTTT
NA TRBJ2-1 TRBV12-3/TRBV12-4 12 NA CASSRGVHEQFF TGTGCCAGCAGTCGAGGGGTCCATGAGCAGTTCTTC
NA TRBJ1-3 TRBV6-6 15 NA CASSYRRGAGNTIYF TGTGCCAGCAGTTACCGCCGGGGGGCTGGAAACACCATATATTTT
few TRBJ1-6 TRBV5-4 18 NA CASRHSGGVVAYNSPLHF TGTGCCAGCAGACACTCTGGGGGGGTCGTCGCCTATAATTCACCCCTCCACTTT
NA TRBJ1-1 TRBV9 14 TRBD1 CASSQTGGISEAFF TGTGCCAGCAGCCAGACAGGGGGCATCAGTGAAGCTTTCTTT
NA TRBJ1-3 TRBV11-2 17 NA CASSLVGKGWAGNTIYF TGTGCCAGCAGCTTAGTGGGAAAGGGATGGGCTGGAAACACCATATATTTT
NA TRBJ2-2 TRBV7-9 15 NA CASSLLGRSHGELFF TGTGCCAGCAGCTTATTGGGACGTAGTCACGGGGAGCTGTTTTTT
NA TRBJ1-1 TRBV18 14 NA CASSPRGAGTEAFF TGTGCCAGCTCACCACGTGGGGCCGGCACTGAAGCTTTCTTT
NA TRBJ1-4 TRBV12-3/TRBV12-4 13 NA CASAGATNEKLFF TGTGCCAGCGCGGGGGCAACTAATGAAAAACTGTTTTTT
once TRBJ2-5 TRBV12-5 15 NA CASGPTRGGQETQYF TGTGCTAGTGGTCCCACTAGGGGGGGCCAAGAGACCCAGTACTTC
NA TRBJ2-7 TRBV15 15 NA CATSADSRSIYEQYF TGTGCCACCAGCGCAGACTCGAGATCCATCTACGAGCAGTACTTC